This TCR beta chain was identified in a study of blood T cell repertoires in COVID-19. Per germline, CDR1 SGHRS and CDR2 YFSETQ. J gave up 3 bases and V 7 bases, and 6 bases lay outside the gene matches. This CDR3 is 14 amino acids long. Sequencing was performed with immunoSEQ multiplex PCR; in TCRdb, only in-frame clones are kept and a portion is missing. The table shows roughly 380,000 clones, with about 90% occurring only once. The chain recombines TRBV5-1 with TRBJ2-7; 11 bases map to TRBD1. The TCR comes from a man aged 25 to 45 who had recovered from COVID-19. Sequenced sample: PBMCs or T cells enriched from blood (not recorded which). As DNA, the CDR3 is TGCGCCAGCTGGGACAGGGGGAGATACTACGAGCAGTACTTC. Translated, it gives CASWDRGRYYEQYF.